The rows below give T cell receptor beta chains drawn from one sample of a study of blood T cell repertoires in COVID-19. TCRdb's copy holds only in-frame clones and misses some; the assay was immunoSEQ multiplex PCR. The sample has about half a million clones, around 85% seen once. The sequenced material came from peripheral blood. These receptors were taken from a human donor in a cohort sampled during active COVID-19. Each CDR3 is given with its conserved first and last residue. A D gene is named only where the DNA matches it firmly. Part of the rows lack a size; the others show once, few, many or a class for expanded clones.

J: TRBJ1-6
V: TRBV28
size: .
D: TRBD1
DNA: TGTGCCAGCAGACTTGGACAGGCCCCCCTCCACTTT
CDR3: CASRLGQAPLHF

J: TRBJ2-7
V: TRBV5-8
size: .
D: TRBD1
DNA: TGTGCCAGCAGCTTTGAGGACAGGGGGTTCGACGAGCAGTACTTC
CDR3: CASSFEDRGFDEQYF

J: TRBJ2-7
V: TRBV6-5
size: .
D: .
DNA: TGTGCCAGCAGTTCCGAAACTTACGAGCAGTACTTC
CDR3: CASSSETYEQYF

J: TRBJ1-4
V: TRBV19
size: .
D: .
DNA: TGTGCCAGTAGCCCGAGAGTGACCCGGGATGAAAAACTGTTTTTT
CDR3: CASSPRVTRDEKLFF

J: TRBJ1-1
V: TRBV7-2
size: .
D: .
DNA: TGTGCCAGCAGAAGACAGCCGAACACTGAAGCTTTCTTT
CDR3: CASRRQPNTEAFF

J: TRBJ2-1
V: TRBV4-1
size: few
D: TRBD2
DNA: TGCGCCAGCAGCCATTTAGCGGGAGTCTCCTACAATGAGCAGTTCTTC
CDR3: CASSHLAGVSYNEQFF

J: TRBJ2-2
V: TRBV3-1/TRBV3-2
size: .
D: .
DNA: TGTGCCAGCAGCCAGTTCTCACAGGGTATCACCGGGGAGCTGTTTTTT
CDR3: CASSQFSQGITGELFF

J: TRBJ1-2
V: TRBV7-3
size: .
D: .
DNA: TGTGCCAGCAGCCTGGAGGGGCCCCGTCGTCTCACCTTC
CDR3: CASSLEGPRRLTF

J: TRBJ2-3
V: TRBV2
size: .
D: .
DNA: TGTGCCAGCAGCCTTGACCGGGGGACAGATACGCAGTATTTT
CDR3: CASSLDRGTDTQYF

J: TRBJ2-3
V: TRBV7-8
size: .
D: TRBD2
DNA: TGTGCCAGGCTGGCGGGACTAGCAGGTGGGGCACACACAGATACGCAGTATTTT
CDR3: CARLAGLAGGAHTDTQYF

J: TRBJ2-3
V: TRBV6-5
size: .
D: .
DNA: TGTGCCAGCAGACCGGGACTTTCAAACACAGATACGCAGTATTTT
CDR3: CASRPGLSNTDTQYF

J: TRBJ1-5
V: TRBV6-5
size: few
D: .
DNA: TGTGCCAGCAGTTACTCGAGGGCGGGCAATCAGCCCCAGCATTTT
CDR3: CASSYSRAGNQPQHF

J: TRBJ2-7
V: TRBV19
size: .
D: TRBD1
DNA: TGTGCCAGCAGACGACAGGGGGCTGACGAGCAGTACTTC
CDR3: CASRRQGADEQYF

J: TRBJ2-1
V: TRBV2
size: .
D: .
DNA: TGTGCCAGCAGTGAGTGGGGACAAGTGGTCTACAATGAGCAGTTCTTC
CDR3: CASSEWGQVVYNEQFF

J: TRBJ2-3
V: TRBV19
size: .
D: .
DNA: TGTGCCAGTAGTATACAGACAGGCCTTGGAGATACGCAGTATTTT
CDR3: CASSIQTGLGDTQYF

J: TRBJ2-3
V: TRBV10-3
size: .
D: .
DNA: TGTGCCATCAGTGACCCAAGGGGACTCCATACTAGATTT
CDR3: CAISDPRGLHTRF

J: TRBJ2-7
V: TRBV3-1/TRBV3-2
size: .
D: .
DNA: TGTGCCAGCAGCACGGGACTCGCTAGCTCCTACGAGCAGTACTTC
CDR3: CASSTGLASSYEQYF

J: TRBJ1-2
V: TRBV7-2
size: .
D: TRBD1
DNA: TGTGCCAGCAGCGCGGACAGGAGCCGGGGCTACACCTTC
CDR3: CASSADRSRGYTF

J: TRBJ1-1
V: TRBV30
size: .
D: TRBD1
DNA: TGTGCCTGGTCCAACAGGGGTGGGACTGAAGCTTTCTTT
CDR3: CAWSNRGGTEAFF

J: TRBJ2-1
V: TRBV27
size: few
D: TRBD2
DNA: TGTGCCAGCAGTTTAAGGCCTAGCGGGACCATTAGGGATGAGCAGTTCTTC
CDR3: CASSLRPSGTIRDEQFF

J: TRBJ2-6
V: TRBV5-1
size: .
D: TRBD1
DNA: TGCGCCAGCAGCTGGGGGACAGGGACCGGGGCCAACGTCCTGACTTTC
CDR3: CASSWGTGTGANVLTF

J: TRBJ2-7
V: TRBV30
size: .
D: .
DNA: TGTGCCTGGAGTGGAGACAGGAGTTACTACGAGCAGTACTTC
CDR3: CAWSGDRSYYEQYF

J: TRBJ1-2
V: TRBV24-1
size: .
D: .
DNA: TGTGCCACCAGTTTCAGGGGTGGCTACACCTTC
CDR3: CATSFRGGYTF

J: TRBJ2-2
V: TRBV4-3
size: .
D: .
DNA: TGCGCCAGCAGCCAAGCGTCCGGAGGGTGGGACACCGGGGAGCTGTTTTTT
CDR3: CASSQASGGWDTGELFF

J: TRBJ2-6
V: TRBV6-5
size: .
D: .
DNA: TGTGCCAGCAGTTCACAGGGCTCCGGGGCCAACGTCCTGACTTTC
CDR3: CASSSQGSGANVLTF

J: TRBJ2-7
V: TRBV6-5
size: .
D: .
DNA: TGTGCCACCTCGGGGGGCCTCCACGAGCAGTACTTC
CDR3: CATSGGLHEQYF

J: TRBJ2-3
V: TRBV7-9
size: .
D: TRBD2
DNA: TGTGCCAGCAATCTGGGGCTAGCGGGAGCGGATACGCAGTATTTT
CDR3: CASNLGLAGADTQYF

J: TRBJ2-3
V: TRBV11-3
size: .
D: .
DNA: TGTGCCAGCAGAGCAAGTGGCACAGATACGCAGTATTTT
CDR3: CASRASGTDTQYF

J: TRBJ2-1
V: TRBV7-3
size: once
D: .
DNA: TGTGCCAGCAGCCCCCGTGGTCTGGGGGGAGAGCAGTTCTTC
CDR3: CASSPRGLGGEQFF

J: TRBJ2-2
V: TRBV3-1/TRBV3-2
size: .
D: TRBD2
DNA: TGTGCCAGCAGCCAAGAGACAGCGGGAGTTAAGAACACCGGGGAGCTGTTTTTT
CDR3: CASSQETAGVKNTGELFF

J: TRBJ1-1
V: TRBV9
size: .
D: .
DNA: TGTGCCAGCAGCGCTTCCGGGACTCTGAACACTGAAGCTTTCTTT
CDR3: CASSASGTLNTEAFF

J: TRBJ2-7
V: TRBV9
size: .
D: .
DNA: TGTGCCAGCACTCTCTTAGTTGACATTCCCTACGAGCAGTACTTC
CDR3: CASTLLVDIPYEQYF

J: TRBJ1-3
V: TRBV5-1
size: .
D: .
DNA: TGCGCCAGCAGCATAAACGGGGGGCCCGGAAACACCATATATTTT
CDR3: CASSINGGPGNTIYF

J: TRBJ2-7
V: TRBV19
size: once
D: TRBD1
DNA: TGTGCCAGTAGTATCGTGACAGGGGGCTCGATGTGGCAGTACTTC
CDR3: CASSIVTGGSMWQYF

J: TRBJ1-5
V: TRBV30
size: few
D: TRBD1
DNA: TGTGCCTGGACAGACAGGGGGGATCAGCCCCAGCATTTT
CDR3: CAWTDRGDQPQHF

J: TRBJ1-6
V: TRBV19
size: .
D: .
DNA: TGTGCCAGTAGAGGCCGGGGATATAATTCACCCCTCCACTTT
CDR3: CASRGRGYNSPLHF

J: TRBJ1-1
V: TRBV19
size: .
D: .
DNA: TGTGCCAGTAGCCCGGTCGGTAACGGGAACACTGAAGCTTTCTTT
CDR3: CASSPVGNGNTEAFF

J: TRBJ2-1
V: TRBV11-3
size: .
D: .
DNA: TGTGCCAGCAGCCCATCGGACAGCCTAGTGAATGAGCAGTTCTTC
CDR3: CASSPSDSLVNEQFF

J: TRBJ2-5
V: TRBV4-2
size: few
D: .
DNA: TGTGCCAGCAGCCAAGGGGTAGCCAGGATAGCGGAAGAGACCCAGTACTTC
CDR3: CASSQGVARIAEETQYF

J: TRBJ2-1
V: TRBV30
size: .
D: .
DNA: TGTGCCTGGGCCAGGGACTCCACCTACAATGAGCAGTTCTTC
CDR3: CAWARDSTYNEQFF

J: TRBJ2-2
V: TRBV30
size: .
D: .
DNA: TGTGCCTGGAGTGTGGTCGGAGCGAACGGGGAGCTGTTTTTT
CDR3: CAWSVVGANGELFF

J: TRBJ1-1
V: TRBV11-2
size: .
D: TRBD1
DNA: TGTGCCAGCAGCTTAGGAGGGACAGAGAACACTGAAGCTTTCTTT
CDR3: CASSLGGTENTEAFF

J: TRBJ2-1
V: TRBV11-1
size: .
D: .
DNA: TGTGCCAGCAGCTTAGTAGCGCTGAGCTCCTACAATGAGCAGTTCTTC
CDR3: CASSLVALSSYNEQFF

J: TRBJ1-1
V: TRBV28
size: .
D: TRBD1
DNA: TGTGCCAGCAGTGGCCGCGGGACAGGGATAACTTTCTTT
CDR3: CASSGRGTGITFF

J: TRBJ2-7
V: TRBV5-1
size: .
D: TRBD2
DNA: TGCGCCAGCAGCCGCCCCGGGGGGGAGCAGTACTTC
CDR3: CASSRPGGEQYF

J: TRBJ2-7
V: TRBV4-1
size: .
D: TRBD2
DNA: TGCGCCAGCAGCCAAGGCGGGGGACTAGCGGGCCACGAGCAGTACTTC
CDR3: CASSQGGGLAGHEQYF

J: TRBJ1-1
V: TRBV1
size: .
D: .
DNA: TGCACCAGCAGGTGGGGAGGACGCACTGAAGCTTTCTTT
CDR3: CTSRWGGRTEAFF